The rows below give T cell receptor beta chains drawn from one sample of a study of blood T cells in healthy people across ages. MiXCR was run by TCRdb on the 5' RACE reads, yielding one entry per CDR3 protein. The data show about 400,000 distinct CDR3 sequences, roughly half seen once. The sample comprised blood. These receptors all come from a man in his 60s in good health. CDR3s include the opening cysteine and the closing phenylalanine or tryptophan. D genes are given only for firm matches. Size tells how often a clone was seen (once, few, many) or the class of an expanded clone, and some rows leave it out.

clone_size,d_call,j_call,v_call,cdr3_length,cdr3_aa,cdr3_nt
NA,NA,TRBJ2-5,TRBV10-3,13,CAISRDRAETQYF,TGTGCCATCAGCCGGGATCGTGCGGAGACCCAGTACTTC
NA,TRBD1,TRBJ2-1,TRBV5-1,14,CASYGTGVNNEQFF,TGCGCCAGTTACGGGACAGGGGTAAACAATGAGCAGTTCTTC
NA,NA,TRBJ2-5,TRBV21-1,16,CASSNEGTSPQETQYF,TGTGCCAGCAGCAATGAAGGGACTAGCCCGCAAGAGACCCAGTACTTC
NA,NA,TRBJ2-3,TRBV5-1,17,CASSLSVGGGLTDTQYF,TGCGCCAGCAGCTTGAGCGTAGGAGGGGGTCTCACAGATACGCAGTATTTT
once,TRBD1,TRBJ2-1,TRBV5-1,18,CASSLRQGQGPRGNEQFF,TGCGCCAGCAGCTTGAGGCAGGGACAGGGGCCTAGGGGTAATGAGCAGTTCTTC
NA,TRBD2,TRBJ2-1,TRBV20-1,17,CSARVRTSGGALNEQFF,TGCAGTGCTAGAGTAAGGACTAGCGGGGGGGCCTTAAATGAGCAGTTCTTC
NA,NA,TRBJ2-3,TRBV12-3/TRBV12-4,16,CASSRGLQREGDTQYF,TGTGCCAGCAGTAGGGGGTTACAGCGCGAGGGAGATACGCAGTATTTT
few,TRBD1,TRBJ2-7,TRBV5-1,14,CASRWDRGTYEQYF,TGCGCCAGCAGATGGGACAGGGGAACCTACGAGCAGTACTTC
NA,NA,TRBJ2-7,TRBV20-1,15,CSARPSGASYNEQYF,TGCAGTGCCAGGCCCTCGGGGGCAAGCTACAATGAGCAGTACTTC
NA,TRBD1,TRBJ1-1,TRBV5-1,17,CASSLGPAGGGGTEAFF,TGCGCCAGCAGCTTGGGTCCTGCAGGGGGTGGAGGCACTGAAGCTTTCTTT
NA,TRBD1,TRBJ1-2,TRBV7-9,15,CASSSRDRVFDGYTF,TGTGCCAGCAGCTCCCGGGACAGGGTATTTGATGGCTACACCTTC
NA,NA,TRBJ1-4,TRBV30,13,CASPGEGREKLFF,TGTGCCTCTCCAGGGGAGGGTCGGGAAAAACTGTTTTTT
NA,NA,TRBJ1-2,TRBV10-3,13,CAIKGGDNYGYTF,TGTGCCATCAAGGGGGGCGATAACTATGGCTACACCTTC
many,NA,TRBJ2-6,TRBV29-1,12,CSVPAGANVLTF,TGCAGCGTGCCCGCTGGGGCCAACGTCCTGACTTTC
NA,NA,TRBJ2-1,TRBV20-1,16,CSAPRGAGALDNEQFF,TGCAGTGCTCCGCGGGGAGCGGGTGCTCTGGACAATGAGCAGTTCTTC
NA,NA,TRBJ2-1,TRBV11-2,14,CASSPAGRAIEQFF,TGTGCCAGCAGCCCGGCCGGCAGGGCCATCGAGCAGTTCTTC
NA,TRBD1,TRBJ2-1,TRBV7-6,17,CASSLLTGTGLYNEQFF,TGTGCCAGCAGCTTATTAACCGGGACAGGGCTCTACAATGAGCAGTTCTTC
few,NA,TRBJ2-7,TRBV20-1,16,CSARVRGQPETNEQYF,TGCAGTGCTAGAGTCCGGGGCCAACCAGAGACCAATGAGCAGTACTTT
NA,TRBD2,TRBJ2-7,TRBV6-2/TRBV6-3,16,CASRRLTAGGQYEQYF,TGTGCCAGCAGGCGACTTACAGCGGGGGGGCAGTACGAGCAGTACTTC
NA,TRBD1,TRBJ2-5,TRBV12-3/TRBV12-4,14,CASSLTGGAGEQYF,TGTGCCAGCAGCCTCACAGGGGGCGCGGGGGAGCAGTACTTC
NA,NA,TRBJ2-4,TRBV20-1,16,CSASPLTELAKNIQYF,TGCAGTGCTTCTCCCCTGACCGAACTAGCCAAAAACATTCAGTACTTC